The next 11 T cell receptor beta chains were all read from a single sample in a study of blood T cell repertoires in COVID-19 (dated by TCRdb to about 2020). Library creation used the immunoSEQ multiplex PCR assay. Entries here come from immuneACCESS through TCRdb and include only in-frame sequences with V and J called. Some clones fail to appear in such tables; in the studies checked, an unresolved V gene covers under half of the shortfall, and the cause of the remainder is unknown. The sample table contains around 450,000 clones; only one count was recorded for nearly 90% of them. The biggest ten clones account for 1.5% to 2% of the sample. Material: PBMCs or T cells enriched from blood (not recorded which). The receptors derive from a woman aged 18 to 35 with acute COVID-19.

The chain combines TRBV9 with TRBJ1-6; 7 nucleotides match TRBD1. V was clipped by 5 bases and J by 7 bases; unmatched bases: 6. Germline V gives CDR1 SGDLS, CDR2 YYNGEE. The CDR3 consists of 14 residues. CDR3 nucleotide sequence: TGTGCCAGCAGTCGGGACAGTACCAATTCACCCCTCCACTTT. Protein sequence: CASSRDSTNSPLHF.

The genes are TRBV14 and TRBJ2-1; no definite D call. Trimming removed 2 bases from V and 9 bases from J, with 11 bases in between. Germline V gene lookup returns CDR1 SGHDN and CDR2 FVKESK. The CDR3 loop spans 13 amino acids. CDR3 in amino acids: CASSQLLVVEQFF. The DNA for the CDR3 is TGTGCCAGCAGCCAATTGCTAGTGGTTGAGCAGTTCTTC.

This chain connects TRBV27 to TRBJ2-7; TRBD1 matches at 10 bases. The length of the CDR3 is 17 residues. The germline gives CDR1 MNHEY, CDR2 SMNVEV (reference sequence). The ends lost 2 bases at V and 4 bases at J; junction bases unmatched: 11. CDR3 loop: CASSLGRNGTGAYEQYF. In nucleotides, the CDR3 is TGTGCCAGCAGTTTAGGTCGAAACGGGACAGGGGCTTACGAGCAGTACTTC.

The rearrangement links TRBV25-1 to TRBJ1-1, with 8 bases aligning to TRBD1. The CDR3 has 14 amino acids. The V segment lost 6 bases and the J segment 4 bases; nucleotides outside the gene matches: 7. Germline lookup yields CDR1 MGHDK and CDR2 SYGVNS. This CDR3 reads CASRTGGSGTEAFF. The CDR3 DNA is TGTGCCAGCAGAACAGGGGGTTCGGGCACTGAAGCTTTCTTT.

The CDR3 region has the DNA TGTGCCAGCTCACCGATTGGTCCCGGGACAGGACTTTATAGCAATCAGCCCCAGCATTTT. Its translation: CASSPIGPGTGLYSNQPQHF. The chain joins TRBV18 to TRBJ1-5; TRBD1 matches 8 bases. Per the germline V gene, CDR1 is KGHSH and CDR2 is LQKENI. V was clipped by 3 bases and J by 0 bases; unmatched bases: 16. The CDR3 spans 20 residues.

V gene TRBV18 combines with J gene TRBJ2-1; 9 bases are shared with TRBD2. V shed 6 bases and J 4 bases; nucleotides not matched to a gene: 10. CDR3 length: 16 amino acids. Per the germline V gene, CDR1 is KGHSH and CDR2 is LQKENI. CDR3 nucleotide sequence: TGTGCCAGCTCGACTCCCGGGACTAGCCCTTACAATGAGCAGTTCTTC. It translates to CASSTPGTSPYNEQFF.

The gene calls are TRBV21-1 and TRBJ1-5; the table gives TRBD1 as D, unverified against the DNA. TRBV21-1 is designated a pseudogene. CDR3 length: 18 amino acids. CDR3 DNA: TGTGCCAGCAGCAAAGAGGGGGACAGGGGTGATTTGACTCAGCCCCAGCATTTT. Protein product: CASSKEGDRGDLTQPQHF.

The genes are TRBV2 and TRBJ1-5; tentative D call: TRBD1 (5 bases). The CDR3 is 13 amino acids. Trimming cost V 7 bases and J 4 bases, with 11 bases left between them. Germline values: CDR1 SNHLY, CDR2 FYNNEI. The CDR3 bases are TGTGCCAGCATGGCGGACATAAATCAGCCCCAGCATTTT. This sequence encodes CASMADINQPQHF.

This chain uses TRBV18 with TRBJ1-3; no clear D gene. CDR1 and CDR2 (germline): KGHSH, LQKENI. The CDR3 has 13 amino acids. The V and J ends lost 7 bases and 0 bases respectively, with 7 bases between them. CDR3 sequence: CASCSISGNTIYF. CDR3 nucleotides: TGTGCCAGCTGTAGTATCTCTGGAAACACCATATATTTT. Drawing the rest from reference TRBV18 and TRBJ1-3, the complete variable domain is NAGVMQNPRHLVRRRGQEARLRCSPMKGHSHVYWYRQLPEEGLKFMVYLQKENIIDESGMPKERFSAEFPKEGPSILRIQQVVRGDSAAYFCASCSISGNTIYFGEGSWLTVV.

Details on this clone: Other DNA sequences in the sample encode the same CDR3. This rearrangement joins TRBV5-4 to TRBJ2-1; D gene ambiguous. Germline V lookup: CDR1 SGHNT, CDR2 YYREEE (reference sequence). This CDR3 spans 13 amino acids. V was shortened by 2 bases and J by 2 bases, with 5 bases between the two germline ends. This CDR3 is CASSLRAYNEQFF. In nucleotides, the CDR3 is TGTGCCAGCAGCTTACGCGCCTACAATGAGCAGTTCTTC.

V and J are TRBV5-6 and TRBJ1-5, with D perhaps TRBD1 (5 bases). Germline V gene data show CDR1 as SGHDT and CDR2 as YYEEEE. CDR3 size: 16 residues. V was trimmed by 1 base and J by 2 bases, leaving 13 bases between them. The CDR3 is CASSLLAGDGNQPQHF. CDR3 DNA: TGTGCCAGCAGCTTGTTAGCGGGGGATGGCAATCAGCCCCAGCATTTT.